This T cell receptor (beta chain) was recorded in a study of human T cells and chemical hapten exposure. Each CDR3 protein gets one entry after TCRdb re-called the RACE reads with MiXCR. The repertoire holds about 80,000 distinct CDR3 sequences, with around 13% as singletons. The CDR3 consists of 16 residues. V was clipped by 4 bases and J by 4 bases; unmatched bases: 6. From germline, CDR1 is DFQATT and CDR2 SNEGSKA (reference sequence). Stated time point: pre-sensitization, week 0. Noted treatment: therapeutic diphenylcyclopropenone sensitization with weekly scalp DPC. The chain carries TRBV20-1 and TRBJ2-5; the match to TRBD2 covers 16 bases. The sequence was obtained from a woman between 50 and 59 years old with alopecia areata. Some clones in this sample may be carry-over from other donors' samples. The material sequenced was whole blood, taken in connection with sensitization to the hapten diphenylcyclopropenone (DPC). DNA of the CDR3: TGCAGTGCTACCCAGGGACTAGCGGGAGGGGGAGAGACCCAGTACTTC. Encoded protein: CSATQGLAGGGETQYF.